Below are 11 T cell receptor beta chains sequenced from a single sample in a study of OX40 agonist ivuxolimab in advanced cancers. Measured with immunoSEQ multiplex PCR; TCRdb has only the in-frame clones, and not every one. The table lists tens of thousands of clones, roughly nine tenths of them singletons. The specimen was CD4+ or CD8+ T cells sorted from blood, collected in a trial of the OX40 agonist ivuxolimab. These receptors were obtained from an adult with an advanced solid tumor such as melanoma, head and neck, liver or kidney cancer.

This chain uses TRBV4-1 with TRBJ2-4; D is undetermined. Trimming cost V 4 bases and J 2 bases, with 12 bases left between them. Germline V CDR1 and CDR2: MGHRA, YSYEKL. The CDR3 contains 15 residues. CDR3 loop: CASSLLGGPKNIQYF. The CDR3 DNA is TGCGCCAGCAGCCTTTTGGGCGGACCCAAAAACATTCAGTACTTC.

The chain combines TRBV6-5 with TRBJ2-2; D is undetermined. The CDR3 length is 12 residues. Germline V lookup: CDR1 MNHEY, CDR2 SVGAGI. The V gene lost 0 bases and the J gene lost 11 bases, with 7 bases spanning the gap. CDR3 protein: CASSYSTLELFF. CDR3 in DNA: TGTGCCAGCAGTTACTCGACCCTCGAGCTGTTTTTT.

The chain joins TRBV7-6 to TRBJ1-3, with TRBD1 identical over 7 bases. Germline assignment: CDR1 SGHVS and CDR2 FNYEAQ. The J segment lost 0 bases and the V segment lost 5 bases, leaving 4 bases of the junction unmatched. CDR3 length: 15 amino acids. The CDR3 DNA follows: TGTGCCAGCAGCCGGACAGGTCCCTCTGGAAACACCATATATTTT. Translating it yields CASSRTGPSGNTIYF.

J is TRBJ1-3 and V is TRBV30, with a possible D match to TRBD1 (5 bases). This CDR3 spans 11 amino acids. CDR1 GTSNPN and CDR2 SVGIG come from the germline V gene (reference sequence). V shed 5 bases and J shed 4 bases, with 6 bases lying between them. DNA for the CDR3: TGTGCCTGGGGGGCGGGAAACACCATATATTTT. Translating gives CAWGAGNTIYF. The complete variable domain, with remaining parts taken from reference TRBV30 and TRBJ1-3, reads SQTIHQWPATLVQPVGSPLSLECTVEGTSNPNLYWYRQAAGRGLQLLFYSVGIGQISSEVPQNLSASRPQDRQFILSSKKLLLSDSGFYLCAWGAGNTIYFGEGSWLTVV.

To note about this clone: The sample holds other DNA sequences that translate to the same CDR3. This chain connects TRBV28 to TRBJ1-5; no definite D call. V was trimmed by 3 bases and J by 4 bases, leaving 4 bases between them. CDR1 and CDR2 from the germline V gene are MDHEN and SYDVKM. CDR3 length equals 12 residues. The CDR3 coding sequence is TGTGCCAGCAGTTTTGGAAATCAGCCCCAGCATTTT. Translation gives CASSFGNQPQHF.

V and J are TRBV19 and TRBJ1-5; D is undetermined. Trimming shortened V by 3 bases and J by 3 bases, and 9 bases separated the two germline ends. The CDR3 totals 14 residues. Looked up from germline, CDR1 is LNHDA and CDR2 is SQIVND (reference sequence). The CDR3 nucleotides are TGTGCCAGTAGTATCTCGGAAGACAATCAGCCCCAGCATTTT. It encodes CASSISEDNQPQHF.

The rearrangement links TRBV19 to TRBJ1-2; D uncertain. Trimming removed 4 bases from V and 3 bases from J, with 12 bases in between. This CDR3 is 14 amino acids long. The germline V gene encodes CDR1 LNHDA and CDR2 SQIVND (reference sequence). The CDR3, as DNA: TGTGCCAGTAGTAATATGAGAGGAGACTATGGCTACACCTTC. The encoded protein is CASSNMRGDYGYTF.

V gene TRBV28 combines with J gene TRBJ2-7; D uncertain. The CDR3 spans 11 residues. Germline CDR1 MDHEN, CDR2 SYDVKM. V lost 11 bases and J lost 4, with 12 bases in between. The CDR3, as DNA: TGTGCCTCTTCTACCTATTACGAGCAGTACTTC. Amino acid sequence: CASSTYYEQYF.

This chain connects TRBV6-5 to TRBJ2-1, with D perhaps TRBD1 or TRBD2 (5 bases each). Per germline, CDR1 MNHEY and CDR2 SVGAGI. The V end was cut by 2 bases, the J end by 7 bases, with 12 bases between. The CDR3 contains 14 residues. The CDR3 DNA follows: TGTGCCAGCAGTTACAGGGACCTTTGGAATGAGCAGTTCTTC. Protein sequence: CASSYRDLWNEQFF.

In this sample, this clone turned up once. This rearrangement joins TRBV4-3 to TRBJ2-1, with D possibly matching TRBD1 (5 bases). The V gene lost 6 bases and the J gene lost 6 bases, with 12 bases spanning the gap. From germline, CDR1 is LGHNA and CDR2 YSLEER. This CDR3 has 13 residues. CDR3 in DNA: TGCGCCAGCAGTCTAGGGGCCGGCAATGAGCAGTTCTTC. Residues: CASSLGAGNEQFF.

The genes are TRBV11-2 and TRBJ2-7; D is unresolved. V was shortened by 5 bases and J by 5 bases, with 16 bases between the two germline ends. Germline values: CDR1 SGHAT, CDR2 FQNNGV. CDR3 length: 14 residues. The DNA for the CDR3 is TGTGCCAGCAGCCAGCGCTTTGGGCCCGACGAGCAGTACGTC. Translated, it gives CASSQRFGPDEQYV.